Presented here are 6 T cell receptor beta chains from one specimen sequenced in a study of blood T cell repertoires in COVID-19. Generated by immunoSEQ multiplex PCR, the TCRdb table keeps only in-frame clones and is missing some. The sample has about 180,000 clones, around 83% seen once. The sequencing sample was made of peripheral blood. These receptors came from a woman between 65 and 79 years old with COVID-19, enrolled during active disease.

CDR3 DNA: TGTGCCAGCAGTGGGTACAGGGGAGGTGGGACTGAAGCTTTCTTT. Its protein is CASSGYRGGGTEAFF. The chain joins TRBV28 to TRBJ1-1, with TRBD1 matching over 7 bases. Trimming removed 5 bases from V and 5 bases from J; junction bases left unmatched: 11. This CDR3 is built from 15 residues. Germline V gene sequence: CDR1 MDHEN, CDR2 SYDVKM.

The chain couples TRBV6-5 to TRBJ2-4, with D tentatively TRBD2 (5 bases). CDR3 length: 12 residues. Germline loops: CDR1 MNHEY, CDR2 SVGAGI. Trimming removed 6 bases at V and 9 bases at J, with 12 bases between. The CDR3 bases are TGTGCCAGCAGATCCGACGGAGGCATTCAGTACTTC. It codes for CASRSDGGIQYF.

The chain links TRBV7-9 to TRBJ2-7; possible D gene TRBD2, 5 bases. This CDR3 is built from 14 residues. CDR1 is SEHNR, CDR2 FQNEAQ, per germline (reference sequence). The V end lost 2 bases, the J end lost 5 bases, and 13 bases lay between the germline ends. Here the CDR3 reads CASSLPVRGNEQYF. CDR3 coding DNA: TGTGCCAGCAGCTTACCAGTTCGGGGTAACGAGCAGTACTTC.

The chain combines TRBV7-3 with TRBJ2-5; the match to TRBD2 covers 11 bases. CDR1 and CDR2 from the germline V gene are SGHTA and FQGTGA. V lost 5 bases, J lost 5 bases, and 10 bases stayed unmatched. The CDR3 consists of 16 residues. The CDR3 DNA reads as TGTGCCAGCAGCCAGACTAGCGGGATCGCCGGGGAGACCCAGTACTTC. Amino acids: CASSQTSGIAGETQYF.

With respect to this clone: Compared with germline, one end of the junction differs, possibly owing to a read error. The CDR3 spells CASSLGGTGLADF. The CDR3 DNA reads as TGTGCCAGCAGCTTGGGGGGGACAGGGCTCGCAGACTTC. The J gene is TRBJ2-7, the V gene TRBV5-4, with 9 bases lining up with TRBD1. CDR3 length: 13 amino acids. CDR1 and CDR2 (germline): SGHNT, YYREEE (reference sequence).

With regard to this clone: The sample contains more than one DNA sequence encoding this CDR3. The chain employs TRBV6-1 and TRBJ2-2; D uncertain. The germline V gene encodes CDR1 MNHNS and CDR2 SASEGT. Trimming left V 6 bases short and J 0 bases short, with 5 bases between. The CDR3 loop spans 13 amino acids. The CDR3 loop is CASRTSNTGELFF. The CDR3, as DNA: TGTGCCAGCAGAACTTCGAACACCGGGGAGCTGTTTTTT.